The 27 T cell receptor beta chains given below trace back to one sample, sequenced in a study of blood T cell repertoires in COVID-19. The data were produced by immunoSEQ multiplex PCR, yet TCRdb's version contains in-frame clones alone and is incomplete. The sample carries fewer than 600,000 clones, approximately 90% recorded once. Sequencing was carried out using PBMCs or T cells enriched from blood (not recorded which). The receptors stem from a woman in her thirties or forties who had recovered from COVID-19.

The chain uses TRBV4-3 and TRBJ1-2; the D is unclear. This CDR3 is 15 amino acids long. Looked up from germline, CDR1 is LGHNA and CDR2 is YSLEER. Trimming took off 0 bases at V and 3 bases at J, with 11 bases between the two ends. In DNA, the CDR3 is TGCGCCAGCAGCCAAGATCGGCAGACTTACTATGGCTACACCTTC. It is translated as CASSQDRQTYYGYTF.

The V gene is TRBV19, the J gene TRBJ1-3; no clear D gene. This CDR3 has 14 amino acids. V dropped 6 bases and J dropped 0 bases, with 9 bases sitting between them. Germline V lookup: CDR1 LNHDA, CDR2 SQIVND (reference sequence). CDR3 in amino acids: CASRRLLSGNTIYF. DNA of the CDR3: TGTGCCAGTAGGAGGCTTCTCTCTGGAAACACCATATATTTT.

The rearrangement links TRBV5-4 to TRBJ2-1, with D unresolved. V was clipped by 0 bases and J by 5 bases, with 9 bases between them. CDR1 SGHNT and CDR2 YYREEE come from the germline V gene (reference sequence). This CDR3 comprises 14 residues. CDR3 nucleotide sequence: TGTGCCAGCAGCTTGGGCGGTTTAAACAATGAGCAGTTCTTC. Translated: CASSLGGLNNEQFF.

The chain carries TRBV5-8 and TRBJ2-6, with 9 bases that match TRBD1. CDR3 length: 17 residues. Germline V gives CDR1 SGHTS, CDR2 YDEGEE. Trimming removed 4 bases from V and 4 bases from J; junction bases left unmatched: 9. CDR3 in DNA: TGTGCCAGCAGCCTCGGGACAGGGTCTGCGGGGGCCAACGTCCTGACTTTC. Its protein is CASSLGTGSAGANVLTF.

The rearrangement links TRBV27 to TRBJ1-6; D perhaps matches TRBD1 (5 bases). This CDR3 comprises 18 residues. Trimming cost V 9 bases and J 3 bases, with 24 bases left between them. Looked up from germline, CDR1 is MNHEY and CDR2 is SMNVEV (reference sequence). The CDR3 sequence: CASTSTGGDLYYNSPLHF. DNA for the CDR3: TGTGCCAGTACTTCAACAGGCGGGGATCTTTACTATAATTCACCCCTCCACTTT.

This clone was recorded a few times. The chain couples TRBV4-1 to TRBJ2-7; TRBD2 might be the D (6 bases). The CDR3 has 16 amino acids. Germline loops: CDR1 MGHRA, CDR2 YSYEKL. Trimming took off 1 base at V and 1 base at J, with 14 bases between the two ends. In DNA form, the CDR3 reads TGCGCCAGCAGCCAAGCCAGCGGACTACAATCCTACGAGCAGTACTTC. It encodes CASSQASGLQSYEQYF.

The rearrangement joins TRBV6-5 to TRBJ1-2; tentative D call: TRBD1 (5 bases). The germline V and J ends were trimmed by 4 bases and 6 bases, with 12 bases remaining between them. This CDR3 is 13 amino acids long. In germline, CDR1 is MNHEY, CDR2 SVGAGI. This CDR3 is CASSSRGDHGYTF. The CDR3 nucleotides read TGTGCCAGCAGTTCCCGGGGGGACCATGGCTACACCTTC.

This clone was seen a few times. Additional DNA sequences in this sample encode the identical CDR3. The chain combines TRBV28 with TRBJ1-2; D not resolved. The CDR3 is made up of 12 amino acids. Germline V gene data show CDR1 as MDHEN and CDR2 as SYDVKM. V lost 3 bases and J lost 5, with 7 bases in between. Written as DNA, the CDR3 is TGTGCCAGCAGTTTCACGAGTTATGGCTACACCTTC. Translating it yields CASSFTSYGYTF.

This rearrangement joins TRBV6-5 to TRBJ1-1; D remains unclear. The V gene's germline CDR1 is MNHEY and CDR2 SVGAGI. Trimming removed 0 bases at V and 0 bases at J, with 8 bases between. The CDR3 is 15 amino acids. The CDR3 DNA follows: TGTGCCAGCAGTTACTCACGGTTTATGAACACTGAAGCTTTCTTT. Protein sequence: CASSYSRFMNTEAFF.

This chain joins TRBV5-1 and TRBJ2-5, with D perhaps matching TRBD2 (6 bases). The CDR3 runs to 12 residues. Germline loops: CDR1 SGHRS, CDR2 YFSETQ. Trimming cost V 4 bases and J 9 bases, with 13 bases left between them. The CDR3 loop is CASSPGWGAQYF. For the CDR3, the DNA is TGCGCCAGCAGCCCCGGATGGGGGGCCCAGTACTTC. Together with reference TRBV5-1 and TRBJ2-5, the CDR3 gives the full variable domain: KAGVTQTPRYLIKTRGQQVTLSCSPISGHRSVSWYQQTPGQGLQFLFEYFSETQRNKGNFPGRFSGRQFSNSRSEMNVSTLELGDSALYLCASSPGWGAQYFGPGTRLLVL.

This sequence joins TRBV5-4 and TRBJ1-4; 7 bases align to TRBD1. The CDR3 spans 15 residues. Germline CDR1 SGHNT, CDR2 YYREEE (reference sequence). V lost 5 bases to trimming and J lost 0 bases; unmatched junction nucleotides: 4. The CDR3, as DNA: TGTGCCAGCAGGCCGCAGGGGGCAACTAATGAAAAACTGTTTTTT. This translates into CASRPQGATNEKLFF.

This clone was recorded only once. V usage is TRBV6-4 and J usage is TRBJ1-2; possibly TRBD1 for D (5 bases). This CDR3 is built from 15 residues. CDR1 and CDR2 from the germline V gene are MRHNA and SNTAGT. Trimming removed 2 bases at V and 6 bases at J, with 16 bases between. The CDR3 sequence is CASSDHWGGSDGYTF. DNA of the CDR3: TGTGCCAGCAGTGACCACTGGGGGGGTTCGGATGGCTACACCTTC.

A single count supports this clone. The CDR3 region is CASSLVLGAPGANVLTF. DNA for the CDR3: TGTGCCAGCAGCTTAGTATTAGGGGCGCCTGGGGCCAACGTCCTGACTTTC. This sequence joins TRBV11-2 and TRBJ2-6; a weak D match, TRBD1 (5 bases). Trimming cost V 1 base and J 2 bases, with 12 bases left between them. This CDR3 spans 17 amino acids. CDR1 SGHAT and CDR2 FQNNGV come from the germline V gene.

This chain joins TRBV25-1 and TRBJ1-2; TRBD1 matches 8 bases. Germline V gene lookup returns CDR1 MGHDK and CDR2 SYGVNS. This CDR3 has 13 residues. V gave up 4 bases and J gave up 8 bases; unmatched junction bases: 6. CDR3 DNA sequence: TGTGCCAGCAGTGTCACAGGGGGTCGCGGCTACACCTTC. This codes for CASSVTGGRGYTF.

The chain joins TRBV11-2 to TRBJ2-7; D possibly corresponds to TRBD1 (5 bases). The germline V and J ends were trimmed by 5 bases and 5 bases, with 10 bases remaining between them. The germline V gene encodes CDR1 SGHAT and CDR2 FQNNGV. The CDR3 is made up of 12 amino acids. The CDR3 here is CASSRQSHEQYF. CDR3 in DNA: TGTGCCAGCAGCCGACAGTCACACGAGCAGTACTTC.

The CDR3 DNA sequence: TGTGCCAGCAGCGCCCGACTAGCGGGAGCCTACAATGAGCAGTTCTTC. Its translation is CASSARLAGAYNEQFF. The chain combines TRBV11-3 with TRBJ2-1, with 12 bases fitting TRBD2. V was clipped by 5 bases and J by 2 bases; unmatched bases: 4. This CDR3 comprises 16 residues. Germline-derived CDR1 and CDR2 are SGHNT and YENEEA.

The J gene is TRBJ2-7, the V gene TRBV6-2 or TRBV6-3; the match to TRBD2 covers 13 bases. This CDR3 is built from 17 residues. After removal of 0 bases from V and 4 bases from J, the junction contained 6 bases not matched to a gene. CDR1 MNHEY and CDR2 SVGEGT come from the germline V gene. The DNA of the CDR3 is TGTGCCAGCAGTTACTCCCTGACTAGCGGGAGGTTATACGAGCAGTACTTC. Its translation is CASSYSLTSGRLYEQYF.

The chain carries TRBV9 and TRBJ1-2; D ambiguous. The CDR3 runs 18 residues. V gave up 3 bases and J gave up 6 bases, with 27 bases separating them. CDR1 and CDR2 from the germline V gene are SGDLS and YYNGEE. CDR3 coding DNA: TGTGCCAGCAGCGCCCAGCAGTCTCCAGTCGCGGCGGGCCATGGCTACACCTTC. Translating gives CASSAQQSPVAAGHGYTF.

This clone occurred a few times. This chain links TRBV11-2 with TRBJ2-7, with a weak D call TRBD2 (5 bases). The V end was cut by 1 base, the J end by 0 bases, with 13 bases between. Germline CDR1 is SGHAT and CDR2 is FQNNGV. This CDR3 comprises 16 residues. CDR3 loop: CASSLAFGMSSYEQYF. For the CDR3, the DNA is TGTGCCAGCAGCTTAGCTTTCGGGATGAGCTCCTACGAGCAGTACTTC.

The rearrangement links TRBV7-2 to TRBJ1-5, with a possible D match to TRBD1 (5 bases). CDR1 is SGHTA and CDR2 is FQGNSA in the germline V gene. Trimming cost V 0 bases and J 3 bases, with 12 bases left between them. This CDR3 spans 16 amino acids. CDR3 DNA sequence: TGTGCCAGCAGCTTAGCCCAGGGACTTAACAATCAGCCCCAGCATTTT. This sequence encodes CASSLAQGLNNQPQHF.

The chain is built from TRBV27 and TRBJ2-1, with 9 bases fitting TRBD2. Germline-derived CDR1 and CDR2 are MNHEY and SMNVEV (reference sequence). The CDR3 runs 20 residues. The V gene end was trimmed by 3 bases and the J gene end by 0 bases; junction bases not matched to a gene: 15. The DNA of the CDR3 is TGTGCCAGCAGTTTTACGCTGATAGGAAGCGGGAGGAGCTCCTACAATGAGCAGTTCTTC. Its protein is CASSFTLIGSGRSSYNEQFF.

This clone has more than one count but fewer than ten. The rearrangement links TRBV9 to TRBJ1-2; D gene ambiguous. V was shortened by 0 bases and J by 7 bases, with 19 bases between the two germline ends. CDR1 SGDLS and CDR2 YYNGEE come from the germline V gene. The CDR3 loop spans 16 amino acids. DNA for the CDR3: TGTGCCAGCAGCGTAGTTGTTTCGGGGAGAACGGGTGGCTACACCTTC. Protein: CASSVVVSGRTGGYTF. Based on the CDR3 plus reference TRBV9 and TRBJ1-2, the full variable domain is DSGVTQTPKHLITATGQRVTLRCSPRSGDLSVYWYQQSLDQGLQFLIQYYNGEERAKGNILERFSAQQFPDLHSELNLSSLELGDSALYFCASSVVVSGRTGGYTFGSGTRLTVV.

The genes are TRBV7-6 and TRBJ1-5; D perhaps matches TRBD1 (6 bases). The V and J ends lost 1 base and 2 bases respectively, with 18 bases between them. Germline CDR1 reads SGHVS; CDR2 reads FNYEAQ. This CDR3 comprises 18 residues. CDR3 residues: CASSLDREGRRGNQPQHF. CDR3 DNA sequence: TGTGCCAGCAGCTTAGACAGGGAGGGACGTAGGGGCAATCAGCCCCAGCATTTT. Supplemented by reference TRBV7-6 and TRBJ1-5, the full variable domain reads GAGVSQSPRYKVTKRGQDVALRCDPISGHVSLYWYRQALGQGPEFLTYFNYEAQQDKSGLPNDRFSAERPEGSISTLTIQRTEQRDSAMYRCASSLDREGRRGNQPQHFGDGTRLSIL.

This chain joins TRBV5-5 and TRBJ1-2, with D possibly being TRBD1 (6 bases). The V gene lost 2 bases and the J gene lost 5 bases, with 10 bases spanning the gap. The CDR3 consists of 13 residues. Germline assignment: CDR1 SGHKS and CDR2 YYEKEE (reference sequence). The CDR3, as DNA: TGTGCCAGCAGCTTACAGGGCGGTTATGGCTACACCTTC. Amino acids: CASSLQGGYGYTF.

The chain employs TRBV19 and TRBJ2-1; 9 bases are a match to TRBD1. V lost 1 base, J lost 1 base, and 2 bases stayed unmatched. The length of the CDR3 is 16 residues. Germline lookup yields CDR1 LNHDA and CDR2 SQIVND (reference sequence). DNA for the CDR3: TGTGCCAGTAGTATAGGGACAGGGGCTTCCTACAATGAGCAGTTCTTC. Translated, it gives CASSIGTGASYNEQFF.

CDR3: CASSSGLGLGNEQFF. The CDR3 DNA reads TGTGCCAGCAGCTCGGGACTAGGATTAGGTAATGAGCAGTTCTTC. The chain has TRBV13 and TRBJ2-1; TRBD2 agrees at 8 bases. Trimming took 4 bases from V and 7 from J; bases not matched to a gene: 9. The V gene's germline CDR1 is PRHDT and CDR2 FYEKMQ (reference sequence). The CDR3 is 15 residues long.

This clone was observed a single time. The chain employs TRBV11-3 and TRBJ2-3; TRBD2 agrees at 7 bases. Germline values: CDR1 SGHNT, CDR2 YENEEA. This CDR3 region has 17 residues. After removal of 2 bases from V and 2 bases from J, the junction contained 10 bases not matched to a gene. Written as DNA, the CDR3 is TGTGCCAGCAGCTTATCCTGGGGGGGAGGATACACAGATACGCAGTATTTT. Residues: CASSLSWGGGYTDTQYF.